One and the same sample provided the 14 T cell receptor beta chains below, sequenced in a study of cytomegalovirus exposure and HLA in healthy donors (dated by TCRdb to 2016 to 2017). The method behind the library was the immunoSEQ multiplex PCR assay. For the multiplex PCR, a mixture combining 60 forward primers for TCR Vbeta segments and 13 reverse primers for TCR Jbeta segments was used. TCRdb took this table from immuneACCESS and kept in-frame rearrangements with V and J called. Such tables lack part of the clones; where checked against another copy, unresolved V genes explain under half of the gap, and the rest is unexplained. The table kept for this sample lists 150,000 to 250,000 clones. Less than 0.9% of the sample is in the top ten clones. The sequenced material came from PBMCs. These TCRs come from a boy aged 5-17 years in good health and CMV-seronegative.

J is TRBJ2-1 and V is TRBV4-2; D is ambiguous. The CDR3 has 12 residues. CDR1 and CDR2 from the germline V gene are LGHNA and YNFKEQ. V lost 1 base and J 8 bases, leaving 6 bases between the germline ends. In nucleotides, the CDR3 is TGTGCCAGCAGCCAAGTCTCTTATGAGCAGTTCTTC. It codes for CASSQVSYEQFF.

The chain uses TRBV5-4 and TRBJ1-2; D perhaps matches TRBD1 (6 bases). With 5 bases removed from V and 2 bases from J, the gap between germline ends came to 13 bases. The CDR3 has 14 amino acids. In germline, CDR1 is SGHNT, CDR2 YYREEE (reference sequence). The CDR3 region is CASSPGQANYGYTF. The CDR3 coding sequence is TGTGCCAGCAGTCCGGGACAAGCCAACTATGGCTACACCTTC.

V usage is TRBV27 and J usage is TRBJ1-6, with 7 bases matching TRBD1. The CDR3 covers 16 residues. V trimming: 0 bases; J trimming: 8 bases; junction bases outside the gene matches: 7. Germline V gene lookup returns CDR1 MNHEY and CDR2 SMNVEV (reference sequence). As DNA, the CDR3 is TGTGCCAGCAGTTTATCCACAGGGGCGATGGATTCACCCCTCCACTTT. It is translated as CASSLSTGAMDSPLHF.

This chain connects TRBV18 to TRBJ1-4; the match to TRBD1 covers 7 bases. The CDR3 runs to 17 residues. Germline CDR1 and CDR2: KGHSH and LQKENI. Trimming at V came to 6 bases and at J to 5 bases, leaving 15 bases not matched to a gene. CDR3 nucleotides: TGTGCCAGCTCCTTAGGGGTCCGGGACAGAGAAAATGAAAAACTGTTTTTT. As protein: CASSLGVRDRENEKLFF.

V usage is TRBV6-4 and J usage is TRBJ2-1; 12 nucleotides match TRBD2. Germline lookup yields CDR1 MRHNA and CDR2 SNTAGT. J was trimmed by 7 bases and V by 6 bases; bases with no gene match: 4. The CDR3 length is 14 residues. CDR3: CASSPTSGGNEQFF. CDR3 coding DNA: TGTGCCAGCAGCCCGACTAGCGGGGGTAATGAGCAGTTCTTC.

V gene TRBV5-4 combines with J gene TRBJ2-3; 7 bases match TRBD2. Per the germline V gene, CDR1 is SGHNT and CDR2 is YYREEE (reference sequence). J was trimmed by 6 bases and V by 3 bases; bases with no gene match: 10. The CDR3 is made up of 15 amino acids. Here the CDR3 reads CASSSGLSSVDTQYF. CDR3 nucleotide sequence: TGTGCCAGCAGCTCGGGACTATCTTCGGTTGATACGCAGTATTTT.

This chain joins TRBV7-3 and TRBJ1-1; 10 nucleotides line up with TRBD1. The CDR3 is 13 amino acids. With 4 bases clipped from V and 7 bases from J, the junction kept 3 bases outside the gene matches. In germline, CDR1 is SGHTA, CDR2 FQGTGA. The CDR3 loop is CASSSDRGSEAFF. The CDR3 coding sequence is TGTGCCAGCAGCTCGGACAGGGGGAGTGAAGCTTTCTTT.

The chain employs TRBV7-3 and TRBJ2-1; D perhaps matches TRBD2 (6 bases). This CDR3 has 13 residues. V was clipped by 1 base and J by 10 bases, with 11 bases between them. Germline values: CDR1 SGHTA, CDR2 FQGTGA. The CDR3 nucleotides read TGTGCCAGCAGCTTAAACCCTGGAGGGGAGCAGTTCTTC. It encodes CASSLNPGGEQFF.

The CDR3 bases are TGTGCCACCAGCCCAGAAGTGGGGAGGACTATCTATGGCTACACCTTC. Protein: CATSPEVGRTIYGYTF. This sequence joins TRBV15 and TRBJ1-2; D not resolved. CDR3 length: 16 amino acids. Trimming cost V 5 bases and J 4 bases, with 20 bases left between them. Germline loops: CDR1 LNHNV, CDR2 YYDKDF (reference sequence).

The rearrangement joins TRBV6-5 to TRBJ2-1; TRBD2 is a possible D gene (5 bases). Germline CDR1 and CDR2: MNHEY and SVGAGI. The V end was cut by 4 bases, the J end by 7 bases, with 14 bases between. The CDR3 contains 14 residues. CDR3 sequence: CASSSTGSFNEQFF. The CDR3 coding sequence is TGTGCCAGCAGTTCCACGGGGTCCTTTAATGAGCAGTTCTTC.

The chain is built from TRBV4-1 and TRBJ2-5; possibly TRBD1 for D (5 bases). The J call could be wrong; TRBJ2-7 is a better fit for the DNA end. Germline CDR1 and CDR2: MGHRA and YSYEKL. The CDR3 has 17 residues. CDR3 coding DNA: TGCGCCAGCAGCCTCATCCACAATCCGACAGTCCCCTACGAGCAGTACTTC. It is translated as CASSLIHNPTVPYEQYF.

The CDR3, as DNA: TGTGCCAGCAGCTCCCTAGCGGGGGACTACAATGAGCAGTTCTTC. Residues: CASSSLAGDYNEQFF. The chain employs TRBV2 and TRBJ2-1; 10 bases are a match to TRBD2. The CDR3 contains 15 residues. Germline assignment: CDR1 SNHLY and CDR2 FYNNEI. V trimming: 6 bases; J trimming: 3 bases; junction bases outside the gene matches: 5.

The CDR3 region is CASRGTRSGDTQYF. CDR3 nucleotides: TGTGCCAGTAGAGGGACTAGAAGTGGAGATACGCAGTATTTT. The rearrangement links TRBV7-9 to TRBJ2-3; 8 nucleotides line up with TRBD2. The V gene's germline CDR1 is SEHNR and CDR2 FQNEAQ (reference sequence). The CDR3 runs to 14 residues. J lost 5 bases, V lost 9 bases, and 10 bases had no gene match.

The gene calls are TRBV7-2 and TRBJ2-3; 8 nucleotides line up with TRBD2. CDR1 is SGHTA and CDR2 is FQGNSA in the germline V gene. The CDR3 consists of 15 residues. J lost 0 bases, V lost 4 bases, and 3 bases had no gene match. Here the CDR3 reads CASSSVAGSTDTQYF. CDR3 nucleotide sequence: TGTGCCAGCAGCTCCGTAGCGGGGAGCACAGATACGCAGTATTTT.